The 27 T cell receptor beta chains listed next were all sequenced from one sample in a study of control samples from healthy donors and cancer patients. The repertoire was sequenced with immunoSEQ multiplex PCR; TCRdb's copy has only in-frame clones and lacks some. The data hold under 110,000 clones, with about 89% observed a single time. Sequences were obtained from blood. The receptor set was obtained from a man aged 25-40 years in good health.

This rearrangement joins TRBV7-9 to TRBJ1-5; 11 positions agree with TRBD1. Germline assignment: CDR1 SEHNR and CDR2 FQNEAQ (reference sequence). This CDR3 has 16 amino acids. Germline trimming cut 5 bases from V and 3 bases from J; bases unmatched to any gene: 6. The CDR3 protein is CASSPGTGGLNQPQHF. DNA for the CDR3: TGTGCCAGCAGCCCGGGGACAGGGGGGCTCAATCAGCCCCAGCATTTT.

This chain connects TRBV2 to TRBJ1-1; D possibly corresponds to TRBD1 (5 bases). Germline values: CDR1 SNHLY, CDR2 FYNNEI. Trimming stripped 8 bases from V and 4 bases from J, with 14 bases between. The CDR3 sequence is 13 residues long. The CDR3 region is CASSTFGGTEAFF. The CDR3, as DNA: TGTGCCAGCTCAACTTTTGGGGGCACTGAAGCTTTCTTT.

In this sample, this clone turned up once. V and J are TRBV19 and TRBJ1-1; tentatively, D is TRBD1 (6 bases). V shed 3 bases and J shed 0 bases, with 14 bases lying between them. CDR1 is LNHDA, CDR2 SQIVND, per germline (reference sequence). There are 16 residues in the CDR3. Here the CDR3 DNA reads TGTGCCAGTAGTATGAGGCAGGGGTACATGAACACTGAAGCTTTCTTT. Residues: CASSMRQGYMNTEAFF.

This clone has a single count. The gene calls are TRBV6-4 and TRBJ2-1, with 8 bases that match TRBD1. There are 16 residues in the CDR3. V trimming: 3 bases; J trimming: 2 bases; junction bases outside the gene matches: 6. CDR1 is MRHNA, CDR2 SNTAGT, per germline. CDR3 DNA sequence: TGTGCCAGCAGTGAGGGGACAGGAGTCACCTACAATGAGCAGTTCTTC. As protein: CASSEGTGVTYNEQFF.

This clone appeared a few times. The chain carries TRBV3-1 (or the pseudogene TRBV3-2) and TRBJ2-5, with no clear D. With 0 bases removed from V and 4 bases from J, the gap between germline ends came to 15 bases. This CDR3 has 16 residues. Looked up from germline, CDR1 is LGHDT and CDR2 is YNNKEL (reference sequence). CDR3 protein: CASSQDPAFPRETQYF. The DNA for the CDR3 is TGTGCCAGCAGCCAAGATCCCGCATTTCCACGAGAGACCCAGTACTTC.

CDR3 nucleotide sequence: TGTGCCAGCAGCCGGACCAATCAGCCCCAGCATTTT. This encodes CASSRTNQPQHF. V is TRBV3-1 (or the pseudogene TRBV3-2) and J is TRBJ1-5; D gene unclear. Germline-derived CDR1 and CDR2 are LGHDT and YNNKEL (reference sequence). Trimming stripped 4 bases from V and 3 bases from J, with 4 bases between. The CDR3 is made up of 12 amino acids.

The V gene is TRBV19, the J gene TRBJ2-3; D may be TRBD2 (5 bases). Germline V gene sequence: CDR1 LNHDA, CDR2 SQIVND (reference sequence). Trimming stripped 3 bases from V and 0 bases from J, with 16 bases between. The CDR3 extends over 17 amino acids. The CDR3 spells CASSMVTIKASTDTQYF. CDR3 in DNA: TGTGCCAGTAGTATGGTGACTATAAAAGCTAGCACAGATACGCAGTATTTT.

The chain joins TRBV18 to TRBJ1-1; no reliable D call. CDR1 KGHSH and CDR2 LQKENI come from the germline V gene. The CDR3 runs to 15 residues. V was clipped by 2 bases and J by 2 bases, with 12 bases between them. This CDR3 is CASSPDLMGNTEAFF. DNA of the CDR3: TGTGCCAGCTCACCAGACCTTATGGGAAACACTGAAGCTTTCTTT.

The rearrangement uses TRBV14 and TRBJ1-3; D is perhaps TRBD1 (5 bases). The germline V gene encodes CDR1 SGHDN and CDR2 FVKESK. CDR3 length: 13 residues. The V and J ends lost 4 bases and 4 bases respectively, with 8 bases between them. The CDR3 loop is CASSLRGGNTIYF. As DNA, the CDR3 is TGTGCCAGCAGCCTTCGGGGCGGAAACACCATATATTTT. Full variable domain (outside the CDR3, taken from reference TRBV14 and TRBJ1-3): EAGVTQFPSHSVIEKGQTVTLRCDPISGHDNLYWYRRVMGKEIKFLLHFVKESKQDESGMPNNRFLAERTGGTYSTLKVQPAELEDSGVYFCASSLRGGNTIYFGEGSWLTVV.

The chain recombines TRBV7-2 with TRBJ2-1, with a possible D match to TRBD2 (6 bases). Germline V gene data show CDR1 as SGHTA and CDR2 as FQGNSA. The CDR3 has 13 residues. With 4 bases removed from V and 15 bases from J, the gap between germline ends came to 19 bases. The DNA of the CDR3 is TGTGCCAGCAGCTCCCGGGGTCGGGAGTTCGGGTTCTTC. This encodes CASSSRGREFGFF.

The V and J genes are TRBV7-9 and TRBJ1-1, with D tentatively TRBD1 (6 bases). The CDR3 runs to 15 residues. Germline V lookup: CDR1 SEHNR, CDR2 FQNEAQ (reference sequence). The V gene lost 4 bases and the J gene lost 6 bases, with 18 bases spanning the gap. The CDR3 region has the DNA TGTGCCAGCAGCTGGGGACAACCCCGAGGCGCTGAAGCTTTCTTT. Encoded protein: CASSWGQPRGAEAFF.

V usage is TRBV4-3 and J usage is TRBJ2-1; 8 bases are shared with TRBD2. Germline loops: CDR1 LGHNA, CDR2 YSLEER. The CDR3 sequence is 15 residues long. V shed 0 bases, J shed 11 bases, and the junction held 9 bases outside the gene matches. The DNA for the CDR3 is TGCGCCAGCAGCCAAGATCGGGCCACTAGCGGAAAGCAGTTCTTC. Translation: CASSQDRATSGKQFF.

The chain recombines TRBV3-1 (or the pseudogene TRBV3-2) with TRBJ1-4; D not certain. The germline V and J ends were trimmed by 0 bases and 0 bases, with 8 bases remaining between them. Germline V CDR1 and CDR2: LGHDT, YNNKEL (reference sequence). The CDR3 loop spans 16 amino acids. For the CDR3, the DNA is TGTGCCAGCAGCCAAGAAGCGGATGCAACTAATGAAAAACTGTTTTTT. Translation: CASSQEADATNEKLFF.

This chain links TRBV27 with TRBJ2-2; 9 bases map to TRBD1. There are 15 residues in the CDR3. V gave up 6 bases and J gave up 4 bases; unmatched junction bases: 6. Germline V gives CDR1 MNHEY, CDR2 SMNVEV (reference sequence). The CDR3 reads CASRTGTGTTGELFF. The CDR3 DNA reads as TGTGCCAGCAGAACCGGGACAGGGACCACCGGGGAGCTGTTTTTT.

The sample holds one count of this clone. This chain uses TRBV6-5 with TRBJ1-2; the D gene is possibly TRBD1 (5 bases). CDR1 and CDR2 from the germline V gene are MNHEY and SVGAGI. CDR3 length: 11 residues. V gave up 8 bases and J gave up 11 bases, with 15 bases separating them. The CDR3 region has the DNA TGTGCCAGCGGCCAAAGGGGCGGATACACCTTC. It is translated as CASGQRGGYTF.

This chain connects TRBV11-2 to TRBJ2-4, with TRBD1 matching 9 bases. The J segment lost 3 bases and the V segment lost 7 bases, leaving 13 bases of the junction unmatched. The CDR3 loop spans 17 amino acids. The germline V gene has CDR1 SGHAT and CDR2 FQNNGV. The CDR3 sequence is CASKSPQGARGKNIQYF. The CDR3 nucleotides read TGTGCCAGCAAATCCCCACAGGGGGCACGAGGCAAAAACATTCAGTACTTC.

The genes are TRBV7-3 and TRBJ1-6; D call uncertain. The V end lost 5 bases, the J end lost 5 bases, and 10 bases lay between the germline ends. This CDR3 has 14 residues. The germline CDR1 and CDR2 sequences are SGHTA and FQGTGA. CDR3 sequence (DNA): TGTGCCAGCAGCCCCGCCGCAAATAATTCACCCCTCCACTTT. Protein product: CASSPAANNSPLHF.

The chain joins TRBV11-2 to TRBJ2-7; D possibly corresponds to TRBD2 (6 bases). CDR3 size: 13 residues. Germline CDR1 SGHAT, CDR2 FQNNGV. Trimming cost V 2 bases and J 9 bases, with 14 bases left between them. For the CDR3, the DNA is TGTGCCAGCAGCTTACGGGGAGGTCGGGGGCAGTACTTC. Protein sequence: CASSLRGGRGQYF.

The chain recombines TRBV5-1 with TRBJ2-1, with D tentatively TRBD1 or TRBD2 (5 bases each). Trimming stripped 6 bases from V and 9 bases from J, with 16 bases between. The germline V gene encodes CDR1 SGHRS and CDR2 YFSETQ. The CDR3 has 13 residues. The CDR3 loop is CASNPSPRGEQFF. In nucleotides, the CDR3 is TGCGCCAGCAATCCCTCTCCGAGGGGTGAGCAGTTCTTC.

The V gene is TRBV5-4, the J gene TRBJ2-3; a weak D match, TRBD2 (6 bases). The CDR3 is made up of 15 amino acids. Trimming pared 3 bases from V and 0 bases from J, leaving 11 bases between. CDR1 and CDR2 (germline): SGHNT, YYREEE (reference sequence). CDR3 sequence reads: CASSSRGLSTDTQYF. CDR3 sequence (DNA): TGTGCCAGCAGCTCTCGGGGACTTAGCACAGATACGCAGTATTTT.

Worth noting for this clone: Other DNA sequences in the sample encode the same CDR3. The CDR3 here is CASSVDVNTEAFF. The CDR3 bases are TGTGCCAGCAGCGTTGATGTGAACACTGAAGCTTTCTTT. The J gene is TRBJ1-1, the V gene TRBV9; D is unclear. Trimming shortened V by 2 bases and J by 0 bases, and 5 bases separated the two germline ends. CDR3 length: 13 amino acids. Germline V gene sequence: CDR1 SGDLS, CDR2 YYNGEE.

The V gene is TRBV2, the J gene TRBJ1-5, with a tentative D call TRBD1 (5 bases). The CDR3 runs to 13 residues. Trimming pared 2 bases from V and 6 bases from J, leaving 8 bases between. Germline-derived CDR1 and CDR2 are SNHLY and FYNNEI. The CDR3 DNA reads TGTGCCAGCAGTGAACGCCAGGGTCAGCCCCAGCATTTT. This encodes CASSERQGQPQHF.

This clone was counted a single time. V is TRBV14 and J is TRBJ1-1; D is unclear. Germline values: CDR1 SGHDN, CDR2 FVKESK. With 0 bases removed from V and 1 base from J, the gap between germline ends came to 3 bases. The CDR3 extends over 13 amino acids. CDR3 coding DNA: TGTGCCAGCAGCCAAGACACGAACACTGAAGCTTTCTTT. Its translation: CASSQDTNTEAFF.

The CDR3 DNA follows: TGTGCCAGCCCCGGCCAGCCCCAGCATTTT. This encodes CASPGQPQHF. The chain links TRBV27 to TRBJ1-5; D is ambiguous. The CDR3 runs 10 residues. The germline V and J ends were trimmed by 8 bases and 7 bases, with 6 bases remaining between them. Germline values: CDR1 MNHEY, CDR2 SMNVEV (reference sequence).

The chain is built from TRBV29-1 and TRBJ1-2, with D unresolved. V lost 3 bases, J lost 1 base, and 9 bases lay in between. CDR3 length equals 13 residues. Germline V gene data show CDR1 as SQVTM and CDR2 as ANQGSEA. The CDR3 DNA reads TGCAGCGTTGAGTCGTCTGTTAACTATGGCTACACCTTC. Amino acid sequence: CSVESSVNYGYTF.

This sequence joins TRBV3-1 (or the pseudogene TRBV3-2) and TRBJ2-7; 8 nucleotides align to TRBD1. Germline CDR1 reads LGHDT; CDR2 reads YNNKEL (reference sequence). With V trimmed by 3 bases and J by 0 bases, 19 bases remained unmatched. This CDR3 has 20 amino acids. The CDR3 spells CASSQFTGGLSLLLSYEQYF. The CDR3 nucleotides read TGTGCCAGCAGCCAGTTCACAGGGGGTCTCTCATTACTTCTCTCCTACGAGCAGTACTTC.

The chain uses TRBV25-1 and TRBJ2-1; possible D gene TRBD2, 7 bases. V was trimmed by 1 base and J by 2 bases, leaving 18 bases between them. Germline CDR1 reads MGHDK; CDR2 reads SYGVNS. This CDR3 comprises 18 residues. In DNA, the CDR3 is TGTGCCAGCAGTGAATCCAGATTATACGGGGGGCCCTACAATGAGCAGTTCTTC. Its translation is CASSESRLYGGPYNEQFF.